The 27 T cell receptor beta chains reported below all come from one sample, sequenced in a study of cytomegalovirus exposure and HLA in healthy donors. The PCR made use of 60 Vbeta and 13 Jbeta primers. Assay: immunoSEQ multiplex PCR; the TCRdb copy retains only in-frame clones and omits some. The table lists about 43,000 clones, 60% to 85% of them singletons. What was sequenced was PBMCs. The receptor set was obtained from a man aged 30-40 years in good health and CMV-seronegative.

The chain combines TRBV18 with TRBJ1-5; 7 positions agree with TRBD1. Trimming took 1 base from V and 5 from J; bases not matched to a gene: 5. Germline V gene lookup returns CDR1 KGHSH and CDR2 LQKENI. The CDR3 runs to 15 residues. The DNA for the CDR3 is TGTGCCAGCTCACCACTTAAGGGGGCGGATCAGCCCCAGCATTTT. Its protein product is CASSPLKGADQPQHF.

The gene calls are TRBV5-5 and TRBJ1-1, with no clear D. This CDR3 contains 13 residues. V was cut by 0 bases and J by 10 bases, with 13 bases left in between. CDR1 SGHKS and CDR2 YYEKEE come from the germline V gene (reference sequence). This chain's CDR3 is CASSLVTSRGAFF. In DNA form, the CDR3 reads TGTGCCAGCAGCTTGGTGACTTCTCGAGGAGCTTTCTTT. Complete variable domain (other parts from reference TRBV5-5 and TRBJ1-1): DAGVTQSPTHLIKTRGQQVTLRCSPISGHKSVSWYQQVLGQGPQFIFQYYEKEERGRGNFPDRFSARQFPNYSSELNVNALLLGDSALYLCASSLVTSRGAFFGQGTRLTVV.

The genes are TRBV5-1 and TRBJ1-6; D not certain. The CDR3 length is 15 residues. CDR1 is SGHRS, CDR2 YFSETQ, per germline. V shed 0 bases and J shed 6 bases, with 10 bases lying between them. CDR3 sequence: CASSLDQVSNSPLHF. DNA for the CDR3: TGCGCCAGCAGCTTGGACCAGGTTTCTAATTCACCCCTCCACTTT.

The gene calls are TRBV2 and TRBJ2-7; 8 bases agree with TRBD1. Germline assignment: CDR1 SNHLY and CDR2 FYNNEI. V was pared by 3 bases and J by 2 bases, with 3 bases of the junction left unmatched. The CDR3 consists of 14 residues. The CDR3 here is CASSESTGAYEQYF. The CDR3 DNA reads as TGTGCCAGCAGTGAGTCGACAGGGGCCTACGAGCAGTACTTC.

This clone was counted a few times. The chain employs TRBV19 and TRBJ2-5, with D possibly TRBD1 on 6 matching bases. Germline CDR1 is LNHDA and CDR2 is SQIVND (reference sequence). The CDR3 runs 17 residues. V was trimmed by 1 base and J by 5 bases, leaving 20 bases between them. The CDR3, as DNA: TGTGCCAGTAGTATAGGACCGGGACAAAGCGTGTCGGAGACCCAGTACTTC. It specifies CASSIGPGQSVSETQYF. Full variable domain (remainder filled in from reference TRBV19 and TRBJ2-5): DGGITQSPKYLFRKEGQNVTLSCEQNLNHDAMYWYRQDPGQGLRLIYYSQIVNDFQKGDIAEGYSVSREKKESFPLTVTSAQKNPTAFYLCASSIGPGQSVSETQYFGPGTRLLVL.

This rearrangement joins TRBV14 to TRBJ2-1; D is uncertain. This CDR3 is 13 amino acids long. V was clipped by 6 bases and J by 4 bases, with 10 bases between them. Germline V gives CDR1 SGHDN, CDR2 FVKESK. The DNA for the CDR3 is TGTGCCAGCAGGCCAACATCGTACAATGAGCAGTTCTTC. It is translated as CASRPTSYNEQFF.

The chain carries TRBV30 and TRBJ1-6; D is uncertain. The length of the CDR3 is 15 residues. V was shortened by 2 bases and J by 9 bases, with 17 bases between the two germline ends. Per the germline V gene, CDR1 is GTSNPN and CDR2 is SVGIG (reference sequence). CDR3 nucleotide sequence: TGTGCCTGGAGTATGTCTTTGCCAGGAAGTTCACCCCTCCACTTT. Protein: CAWSMSLPGSSPLHF.

The chain has TRBV15 and TRBJ1-2, with D possibly TRBD1 on 6 matching bases. CDR1 is LNHNV, CDR2 YYDKDF, per germline (reference sequence). V was trimmed by 2 bases and J by 3 bases, leaving 16 bases between them. The CDR3 length is 16 residues. The CDR3, as DNA: TGTGCCACCAGCAGAACGGGCGGGGGGCAAGACTATGGCTACACCTTC. Its translation is CATSRTGGGQDYGYTF.

The V call is TRBV4-3, the J call TRBJ2-1; 10 bases align to TRBD2. Per the germline V gene, CDR1 is LGHNA and CDR2 is YSLEER. This CDR3 is built from 13 residues. V was pared by 3 bases and J by 10 bases, with 3 bases of the junction left unmatched. CDR3 protein: CASSQYSGREQFF. DNA of the CDR3: TGCGCCAGCAGCCAGTATAGCGGGAGGGAGCAGTTCTTC.

The chain joins TRBV7-8 to TRBJ2-7; D gene ambiguous. This CDR3 contains 11 residues. V was shortened by 6 bases and J by 1 base, with 4 bases between the two germline ends. Germline loops: CDR1 SGHVS, CDR2 FQNEAQ. CDR3 nucleotide sequence: TGTGCCAGCAGTCCATCCTACGAGCAGTACTTC. Its translation is CASSPSYEQYF. The full variable domain, with the rest looked up from reference TRBV7-8 and TRBJ2-7, is GAGVSQSPRYKVAKRGQDVALRCDPISGHVSLFWYQQALGQGPEFLTYFQNEAQLDKSGLPSDRFFAERPEGSVSTLKIQRTQQEDSAVYLCASSPSYEQYFGPGTRLTVT.

The chain carries TRBV27 and TRBJ2-5, with a tentative D call TRBD2 (6 bases). The DNA end lines up better with TRBJ2-7; the J call may be wrong. The CDR3 has 13 residues. Germline V lookup: CDR1 MNHEY, CDR2 SMNVEV (reference sequence). The CDR3 nucleotides read TGTGCCAGCAGTTTGCGGGGATCCTACGAGCAGTACTTC. Translated, it gives CASSLRGSYEQYF.

The chain links TRBV30 to TRBJ1-5; 8 bases align to TRBD1. Germline values: CDR1 GTSNPN, CDR2 SVGIG (reference sequence). The CDR3 contains 15 residues. Trimming removed 5 bases from V and 1 base from J; junction bases left unmatched: 7. The CDR3 loop is CAWEKGQASNQPQHF. The CDR3 nucleotides are TGTGCCTGGGAAAAGGGACAGGCCAGCAATCAGCCCCAGCATTTT. Looking up the rest from reference TRBV30 and TRBJ1-5 gives the full variable domain: SQTIHQWPATLVQPVGSPLSLECTVEGTSNPNLYWYRQAAGRGLQLLFYSVGIGQISSEVPQNLSASRPQDRQFILSSKKLLLSDSGFYLCAWEKGQASNQPQHFGDGTRLSIL.

The chain is built from TRBV4-3 and TRBJ2-7, with TRBD2 matching 16 bases. CDR1 is LGHNA, CDR2 YSLEER, per germline. This CDR3 comprises 17 residues. The trim removed 0 bases at V and 6 bases at J, leaving 5 bases unmatched. The DNA for the CDR3 is TGCGCCAGCAGCCAAGAGGGACTAGCGGGAGGGCCTTTCGAGCAGTACTTC. This codes for CASSQEGLAGGPFEQYF.

V usage is TRBV7-9 and J usage is TRBJ1-2, with 8 positions matching TRBD1. Trimming removed 2 bases from V and 1 base from J; junction bases left unmatched: 15. Germline CDR1 reads SEHNR; CDR2 reads FQNEAQ (reference sequence). The CDR3 runs 19 residues. Here the CDR3 reads CASSLLARQGHFDNYGYTF. For the CDR3, the DNA is TGTGCCAGCAGCTTACTTGCTCGACAGGGGCACTTCGATAACTATGGCTACACCTTC.

V usage is TRBV6-6 and J usage is TRBJ1-5; 7 nucleotides line up with TRBD1. V was pared by 2 bases and J by 6 bases, with 4 bases of the junction left unmatched. The CDR3 covers 14 residues. CDR1 is MNHNY and CDR2 is SVGAGI in the germline V gene (reference sequence). The DNA of the CDR3 is TGTGCCAGCAGTTACATAGACAGGGTTCAGCCCCAGCATTTT. As protein: CASSYIDRVQPQHF.

This CDR3 is CATSRGLSSGSSTDTQYF. The CDR3 DNA reads as TGTGCCACCAGCAGAGGATTATCTAGCGGATCTAGCACAGATACGCAGTATTTT. The V gene is TRBV15, the J gene TRBJ2-3; 7 positions match TRBD2. The germline gives CDR1 LNHNV, CDR2 YYDKDF (reference sequence). CDR3 length: 18 residues. V gave up 1 base and J gave up 0 bases; unmatched junction bases: 10.

The chain couples TRBV30 to TRBJ2-7; 11 bases line up with TRBD1. V lost 2 bases to trimming and J lost 3 bases; unmatched junction nucleotides: 6. Germline V gene data show CDR1 as GTSNPN and CDR2 as SVGIG (reference sequence). There are 15 residues in the CDR3. CDR3 coding DNA: TGTGCCTGGAGTTTGTACGGGACAGGGGGCTACGAGCAGTACTTC. It yields the protein CAWSLYGTGGYEQYF.

J is TRBJ2-1 and V is TRBV9; 7 bases are a match to TRBD2. The J segment lost 2 bases and the V segment lost 3 bases, leaving 20 bases of the junction unmatched. The CDR3 loop spans 20 amino acids. Germline CDR1 and CDR2: SGDLS and YYNGEE. CDR3 loop: CASSGGGAGVGDVPYNEQFF. DNA of the CDR3: TGTGCCAGCAGCGGGGGTGGCGCGGGAGTGGGGGATGTGCCCTACAATGAGCAGTTCTTC.

The chain uses TRBV6-6 and TRBJ1-5; D remains unclear. The germline gives CDR1 MNHNY, CDR2 SVGAGI (reference sequence). Trimming left V 3 bases short and J 0 bases short, with 9 bases between. This CDR3 has 15 amino acids. CDR3 sequence: CASSYPGSSNQPQHF. CDR3 nucleotide sequence: TGTGCCAGCAGTTATCCGGGGTCTAGCAATCAGCCCCAGCATTTT.

This clone was seen just once. The gene calls are TRBV21-1 and TRBJ2-5; the DNA was not compared with TRBD1, the D call given in the table. The end of the DNA is better explained by TRBJ2-7, so the J call may be wrong. TRBV21-1 is a recognized pseudogene. This CDR3 spans 18 amino acids. The CDR3: CASSKNSEGTGGTYEQYF. The CDR3 DNA follows: TGTGCCAGCAGCAAAAATAGTGAGGGGACAGGGGGGACCTACGAGCAGTACTTC.

The J gene is TRBJ1-1, the V gene TRBV9; possible D gene TRBD1, 5 bases. V was clipped by 5 bases and J by 1 base, with 21 bases between them. The germline CDR1 and CDR2 sequences are SGDLS and YYNGEE. The CDR3 is 17 amino acids. DNA of the CDR3: TGTGCCAGCAGGGCCATGGGGGGGGTTAGAGGGAACACTGAAGCTTTCTTT. Translating it yields CASRAMGGVRGNTEAFF.

This clone was picked up a small number of times. DNA for the CDR3: TGTGCCAGCAGTGACGGGACAGACACCGGGGAGCTGTTTTTT. As protein: CASSDGTDTGELFF. The chain combines TRBV6-4 with TRBJ2-2; 7 nucleotides agree with TRBD1. The CDR3 totals 14 residues. Germline CDR1 reads MRHNA; CDR2 reads SNTAGT. The trim removed 2 bases at V and 3 bases at J, leaving 0 bases unmatched.

This chain connects TRBV27 to TRBJ1-2, with 7 positions matching TRBD1. This CDR3 spans 14 amino acids. The ends lost 0 bases at V and 8 bases at J; junction bases unmatched: 6. Looked up from germline, CDR1 is MNHEY and CDR2 is SMNVEV (reference sequence). The CDR3 coding sequence is TGTGCCAGCAGTTTATCGACAGGGACTTGGGGCTACACCTTC. Residues: CASSLSTGTWGYTF.

This clone showed up just a few times. CDR3 DNA sequence: TGCGCCAGCAGGGCTAGTTTGAGCACAGATACGCAGTATTTT. Translation: CASRASLSTDTQYF. V gene TRBV5-1 combines with J gene TRBJ2-3; unclear D gene. Germline-derived CDR1 and CDR2 are SGHRS and YFSETQ. CDR3 length equals 14 residues. V was pared by 5 bases and J by 0 bases, with 10 bases between.

As to this clone: One junction end does not reproduce the germline sequence, and a read error may be involved. This chain connects TRBV7-2 to TRBJ2-3, with D maybe TRBD1 (6 bases). Germline V gene lookup returns CDR1 SGHTA and CDR2 FQGNSA. There are 20 residues in the CDR3. This chain's CDR3 is CASSVARRTAGSSSTDTQYF. As DNA, the CDR3 is TGTGCCAGCAGCGTAGCGCGACGGACAGCCGGATCCTCTAGCACAGATACGCAGTATTTT.

V usage is TRBV28 and J usage is TRBJ2-7; 8 nucleotides line up with TRBD2. The CDR3 runs 16 residues. Losses at the gene ends were 2 bases for V and 3 bases for J; bases not matched to a gene: 9. Germline loops: CDR1 MDHEN, CDR2 SYDVKM. The CDR3 sequence is CASSLKTSELIYEQYF. The CDR3 DNA sequence: TGTGCCAGCAGTTTAAAGACTAGCGAACTAATCTACGAGCAGTACTTC.

V and J are TRBV7-2 and TRBJ2-3, with D unresolved. The CDR3 is 15 amino acids. V lost 4 bases to trimming and J lost 4 bases, with 15 bases between them. CDR1 is SGHTA, CDR2 FQGNSA, per germline. The CDR3: CASSSPKAAPDTQYF. CDR3 in DNA: TGTGCCAGCAGCTCCCCCAAGGCGGCCCCAGATACGCAGTATTTT.